This TCR beta chain was captured in a study of identical twins. cDNA molecules carried unique molecular identifiers, and template switching added a universal primer site. TCRdb passed the 5' RACE reads through MiXCR, listing each CDR3 protein once. The sample consists of more than 250,000 distinct CDR3 sequences, under 9% of them appearing once. This clonotype was detected many times. The antigen is not known. Study-wide points: Researchers reported excess low generation probability among twin-shared out-of-frame alpha sequences. Among monozygotic twins, out-of-frame TCR alpha sharing exceeded what models predicted. Insertion counts were lower in abundant cord blood beta clonotypes, a trend that memory repertoires did not show.

CDR3 length: 13 residues. Trimming cost V 3 bases and J 6 bases; bases outside gene matches: 6. Germline CDR1 and CDR2: DFQATT and SNEGSKA (reference sequence). This sample also appeared in a second study, on yellow fever vaccine responses in identical twins.

V is TRBV20-1 and J is TRBJ2-7; 9 nucleotides align to TRBD2. The sequence was collected from a woman in her late teens or twenties in good health. Sequenced input: memory (CD45RO+) T cells sorted from blood. CDR3 coding DNA: TGCAGTGCTAGTCTGGCGGGAGGGGCCGAGCAGTACTTC. Its translation: CSASLAGGAEQYF.